This T cell receptor beta chain was profiled in a study of control samples from healthy donors and cancer patients. Sequencing was performed with immunoSEQ multiplex PCR; in TCRdb, only in-frame clones are kept and a portion is missing. This sample has 90,000 to 100,000 clones, with less than 95% found just once. V trimming: 4 bases; J trimming: 8 bases; junction bases outside the gene matches: 8. Looked up from germline, CDR1 is SGHRS and CDR2 is YFSETQ. The CDR3 is made up of 14 amino acids. Sequencing used blood. The receptor was derived from a woman between 18 and 29 years old in good health. This chain uses TRBV5-1 with TRBJ1-4, with 7 positions matching TRBD1. As DNA, the CDR3 is TGCGCCAGCAGCGAGGGGGCTGGTGAGGAAAAACTGTTTTTT. Translation gives CASSEGAGEEKLFF.